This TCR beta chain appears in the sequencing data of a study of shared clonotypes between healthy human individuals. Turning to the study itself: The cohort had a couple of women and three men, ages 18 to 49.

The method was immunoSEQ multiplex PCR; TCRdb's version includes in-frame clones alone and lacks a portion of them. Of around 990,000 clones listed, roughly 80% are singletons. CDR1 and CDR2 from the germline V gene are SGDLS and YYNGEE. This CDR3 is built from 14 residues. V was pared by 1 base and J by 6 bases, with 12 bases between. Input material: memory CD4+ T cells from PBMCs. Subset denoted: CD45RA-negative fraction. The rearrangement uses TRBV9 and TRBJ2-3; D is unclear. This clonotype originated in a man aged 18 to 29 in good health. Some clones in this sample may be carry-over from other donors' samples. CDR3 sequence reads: CASSVTPIPDTQYF. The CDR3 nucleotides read TGTGCCAGCAGCGTAACCCCTATTCCGGATACGCAGTATTTT.